The clone carrying this T cell receptor beta chain was seen once. Its specificity is unknown. This sample was included in a study of T cell responses to AZD1222 COVID-19 vaccine. Study findings and constraints: Breadth and depth of Spike-specific TCRs rose after two AZD1222 doses.

TCRdb keeps only in-frame clones here, not all; method: immunoSEQ multiplex PCR. Of roughly 190,000 clones in the sample, more than 90% were seen once. After removal of 4 bases from V and 11 bases from J, the junction contained 17 bases not matched to a gene. This CDR3 is 17 amino acids long. In germline, CDR1 is MDHEN, CDR2 SYDVKM. The TCR originated in an adult who received the MenACWY meningococcal vaccine as a control. V gene TRBV28 combines with J gene TRBJ2-1; 10 bases fit TRBD1. Here the sequenced sample was peripheral blood, taken 28 days after the second dose of the MenACWY control vaccine. The CDR3: CASSSGTGDRGNNKQFF. The CDR3 nucleotides read TGTGCCAGCAGTTCCGGGACAGGGGATCGGGGCAATAATAAGCAGTTCTTC.